This TCR beta chain is drawn from a study of T cell responses to AZD1222 COVID-19 vaccine. Study results and limitations: Sampled repertoires all dated from after the peak T cell response. Only a handful of AZD1222 recipients tested seropositive at baseline. Breadth and depth of Spike-specific TCRs rose after two AZD1222 doses. Donors skewed white British and female; clonal diversity was possibly underestimated.

Regarding this clone: Its target is unknown.

The V and J ends lost 3 bases and 5 bases respectively, with 16 bases between them. Looked up from germline, CDR1 is SGHDN and CDR2 is FVKESK. The CDR3 contains 15 residues. The repertoire was sequenced with immunoSEQ multiplex PCR; TCRdb's copy has only in-frame clones and lacks some. The sample yields roughly 120,000 clones, 88% seen once. The chain has TRBV14 and TRBJ1-1; tentative D call: TRBD1 (6 bases). The TCR was taken from an adult who received the AZD1222 COVID-19 vaccine. The input for sequencing was peripheral blood, taken 28 days after the second AZD1222 dose. CDR3: CASSHTGRGRTEAFF. In DNA, the CDR3 is TGTGCCAGCAGCCATACGGGACGGGGGCGGACTGAAGCTTTCTTT.